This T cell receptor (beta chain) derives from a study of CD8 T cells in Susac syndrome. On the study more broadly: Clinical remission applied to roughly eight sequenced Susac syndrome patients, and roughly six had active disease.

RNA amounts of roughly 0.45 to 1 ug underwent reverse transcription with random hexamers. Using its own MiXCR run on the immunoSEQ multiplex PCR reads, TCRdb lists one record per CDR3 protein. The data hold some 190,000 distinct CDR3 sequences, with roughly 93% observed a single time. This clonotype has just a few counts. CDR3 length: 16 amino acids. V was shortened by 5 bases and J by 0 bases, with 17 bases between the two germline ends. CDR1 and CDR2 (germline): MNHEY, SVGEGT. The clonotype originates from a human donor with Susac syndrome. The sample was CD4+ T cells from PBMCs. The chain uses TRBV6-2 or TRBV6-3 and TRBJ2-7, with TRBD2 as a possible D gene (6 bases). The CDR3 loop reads CASSRVAAYNSYEQYF. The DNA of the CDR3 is TGTGCCAGCAGTAGGGTAGCGGCGTACAACTCCTACGAGCAGTACTTC.